The sequence of this TCR beta chain was determined in a study of ipilimumab plus nivolumab after autologous stem cell transplantation. The method was immunoSEQ multiplex PCR; TCRdb's version includes in-frame clones alone and lacks a portion of them. The sample lists approximately 84,000 clones, around 80% seen once, with 2.2% in the top ten. This CDR3 is 17 amino acids long. Losses at the gene ends were 8 bases for V and 2 bases for J; bases not matched to a gene: 10. CDR1 and CDR2 (germline): LNHDA, SQIVND (reference sequence). Patients got ipilimumab 1 mg/kg beginning 14 to 28 days post-transplant.

The rearrangement links TRBV19 to TRBJ2-4; 12 bases are shared with TRBD1. The sequencing here drew on PBMCs, taken in a trial of ipilimumab plus nivolumab as post-transplant consolidation. The sequence derives from a male donor with diffuse large B-cell lymphoma. The CDR3 DNA reads TGTGCCAGTGCATCCGGGACAGGGGGCGTGACCAAAAACATTCAGTACTTC. Its translation is CASASGTGGVTKNIQYF.